This TCR beta chain is drawn from a study of T cell repertoires in cytomegalovirus infection. TCRdb re-called the reads through MiXCR, storing one row per CDR3 protein. Among about 770,000 distinct CDR3 sequences listed, about 28% were seen once. Comment on this clonotype: What it binds is not known.

The V and J ends lost 2 bases and 3 bases respectively, with 10 bases between them. The CDR3 is 14 amino acids. Per germline, CDR1 MNHNS and CDR2 SASEGT. The chain carries TRBV6-1 and TRBJ1-1; D is unresolved. This specimen was cultured CD8+ T cells from PBMCs, taken from culture after CMV antigen stimulation. The receptor's source is a human donor in good health (CMV status not recorded). Some clones in this sample may be carry-over from other donors' samples. The CDR3 nucleotides read TGTGCCAGCAGTGAAACGGGGTCTGACACTGAAGCTTTCTTT. As protein: CASSETGSDTEAFF.